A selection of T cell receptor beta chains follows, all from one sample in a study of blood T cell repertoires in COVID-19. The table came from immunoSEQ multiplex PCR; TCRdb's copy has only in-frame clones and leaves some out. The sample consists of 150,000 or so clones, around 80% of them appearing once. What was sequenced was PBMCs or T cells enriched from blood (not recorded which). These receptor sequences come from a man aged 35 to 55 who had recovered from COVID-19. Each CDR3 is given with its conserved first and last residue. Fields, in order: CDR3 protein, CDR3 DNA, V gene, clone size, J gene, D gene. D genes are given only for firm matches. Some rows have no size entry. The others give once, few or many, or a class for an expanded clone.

CASSFLITVNIQYF	TGTGCCAGCAGTTTTCTCATTACAGTAAACATTCAGTACTTC	TRBV28	-	TRBJ2-4	-
CASSFPSAGSRAGELFF	TGTGCCAGCAGCTTCCCGTCAGCGGGGAGCCGAGCCGGGGAGCTGTTTTTT	TRBV7-3	-	TRBJ2-2	TRBD2
CASSLNRDQPQHF	TGTGCCAGCAGCTTGAACAGGGATCAGCCCCAGCATTTT	TRBV5-6	-	TRBJ1-5	-
CAISDSDGDYSNQPQHF	TGTGCCATCAGTGACTCCGACGGAGATTATAGCAATCAGCCCCAGCATTTT	TRBV10-3	-	TRBJ1-5	-
CASSRNENRGREQFF	TGTGCCAGCAGTAGGAACGAAAACAGGGGCCGCGAGCAGTTCTTC	TRBV6-5	-	TRBJ2-1	TRBD1
CASSPLPSGKNTGELFF	TGTGCCAGCAGCCCTCTCCCTAGCGGAAAGAACACCGGGGAGCTGTTTTTT	TRBV7-3	-	TRBJ2-2	TRBD2
CAISGSGGGTGELFF	TGTGCCATCAGTGGAAGCGGGGGGGGCACCGGGGAGCTGTTTTTT	TRBV10-3	once	TRBJ2-2	TRBD2
CASSLREVGNTIYF	TGTGCCAGCAGCCTTCGGGAGGTGGGAAACACCATATATTTT	TRBV3-1/TRBV3-2	-	TRBJ1-3	-
CATQGDGGYTF	TGTGCCACACAGGGTGATGGTGGCTACACCTTC	TRBV6-5	-	TRBJ1-2	-
CASSVAGTGKQPQHF	TGTGCCAGCAGCGTTGCCGGGACAGGGAAACAGCCCCAGCATTTT	TRBV5-4	-	TRBJ1-5	TRBD1
CASSLGLTSPGNTIYF	TGTGCCAGCAGCTTGGGGCTCACAAGTCCTGGAAACACCATATATTTT	TRBV5-6	once	TRBJ1-3	-
CASSLQAVHTDTQYF	TGCGCCAGCAGCTTGCAAGCGGTCCACACAGATACGCAGTATTTT	TRBV5-1	-	TRBJ2-3	-
CASSVGSGGATGELFF	TGTGCCAGCAGCGTAGGCAGCGGGGGGGCGACCGGGGAGCTGTTTTTT	TRBV9	-	TRBJ2-2	TRBD2
CATSRDVLAIQETQYF	TGTGCCACCAGCAGAGATGTATTAGCTATCCAAGAGACCCAGTACTTC	TRBV15	-	TRBJ2-5	-
CAISSSGVTDTQYF	TGTGCCATCAGTTCCTCGGGGGTCACAGATACGCAGTATTTT	TRBV10-3	few	TRBJ2-3	-
CASSLWDTNYGYTF	TGTGCCAGCAGCTTATGGGACACGAACTATGGCTACACCTTC	TRBV7-3	-	TRBJ1-2	-
CASSPVWATYGYTF	TGTGCCAGCTCTCCCGTATGGGCCACATATGGCTACACCTTC	TRBV25-1	few	TRBJ1-2	-
CASSIDPDRNTEAFF	TGTGCCAGTAGTATAGACCCTGACAGGAACACTGAAGCTTTCTTT	TRBV19	-	TRBJ1-1	-
CASSLYHNSPLHF	TGTGCCAGCAGCTTATATCATAATTCACCCCTCCACTTT	TRBV11-3	-	TRBJ1-6	-
CASSEDRVVGTGDSPLHF	TGTGCCAGCAGTGAAGACAGGGTCGTGGGGACAGGGGATTCACCCCTCCACTTT	TRBV2	-	TRBJ1-6	TRBD1
CASSLAPTGYQPQHF	TGTGCCAGCAGCTTAGCCCCTACAGGGTACCAGCCCCAGCATTTT	TRBV7-2	once	TRBJ1-5	-
CASSPPGLPDGETQYF	TGTGCCAGCTCACCACCGGGACTCCCCGATGGAGAGACCCAGTACTTC	TRBV18	-	TRBJ2-5	-
CASRADEQYF	TGTGCCAGCAGAGCCGACGAGCAGTACTTC	TRBV2	-	TRBJ2-7	-
CASSVGGGGSIEQFF	TGTGCCAGCAGCGTAGGCGGGGGGGGATCTATTGAGCAGTTCTTC	TRBV9	-	TRBJ2-1	TRBD2
CASSQGGAGNTIYF	TGTGCCAGCAGTCAAGGAGGAGCTGGAAACACCATATATTTT	TRBV14	-	TRBJ1-3	-
CASSLESRQGGIQYF	TGCGCCAGCAGCTTGGAGTCCCGGCAGGGTGGGATTCAGTACTTC	TRBV5-1	-	TRBJ2-4	-
CASRHGDYEQYF	TGTGCCAGCAGACACGGGGACTACGAGCAGTACTTC	TRBV6-5	-	TRBJ2-7	-
CASTQRGMIMVPFF	TGTGCCAGCACCCAACGGGGGATGATCATGGTGCCGTTCTTC	TRBV6-5	-	TRBJ2-1	-
CASSRTGGKNTGELFF	TGTGCCAGCAGCCGTACAGGGGGGAAGAACACCGGGGAGCTGTTTTTT	TRBV5-8	-	TRBJ2-2	TRBD1
CAISDRGSGYTF	TGTGCCATCAGTGATCGGGGTAGTGGCTACACCTTC	TRBV10-3	-	TRBJ1-2	-
CASRDRGEYNEQFF	TGTGCCAGCAGGGACAGGGGGGAGTACAATGAGCAGTTCTTC	TRBV7-9	-	TRBJ2-1	TRBD1
CASRYQRGYVNEQFF	TGTGCCAGCAGATACCAGCGGGGGTACGTCAATGAGCAGTTCTTC	TRBV5-8	-	TRBJ2-1	TRBD2
CASSHGLAGQETQYF	TGTGCCAGCAGCCACGGACTAGCGGGCCAAGAGACCCAGTACTTC	TRBV7-7	-	TRBJ2-5	TRBD2
CARTGVNQPQHF	TGCGCCCGGACAGGGGTCAATCAGCCCCAGCATTTT	TRBV10-1	once	TRBJ1-5	TRBD1
CASSSLRDRKGSGNSPLHF	TGTGCCAGCAGTTCCCTCCGGGACAGGAAGGGTTCTGGTAATTCACCCCTCCACTTT	TRBV27	-	TRBJ1-6	TRBD1
CASSLGGADTQYF	TGTGCCAGCAGCTTGGGGGGGGCAGATACGCAGTATTTT	TRBV2	few	TRBJ2-3	TRBD2
CAISESLTDKQFF	TGTGCCATCAGTGAGTCGTTGACGGACAAGCAGTTCTTC	TRBV10-3	once	TRBJ2-1	-
CASSFTYSSGGNEQFF	TGTGCCAGCAGCTTCACCTATTCATCGGGGGGCAATGAGCAGTTCTTC	TRBV7-6	once	TRBJ2-1	TRBD2
CAWKQGQGGTEAFF	TGTGCCTGGAAGCAGGGACAGGGGGGGACTGAAGCTTTCTTT	TRBV30	few	TRBJ1-1	TRBD1
CASRVRGILDNYGYTF	TGTGCCAGCAGAGTAAGGGGGATATTGGATAACTATGGCTACACCTTC	TRBV5-6	-	TRBJ1-2	-
CASSYSRQTTEAFF	TGTGCCAGCAGTTACTCGAGGCAGACCACTGAAGCTTTCTTT	TRBV6-5	-	TRBJ1-1	-
CASSLDRGLTDTQYF	TGTGCCAGCAGCTTGGACAGGGGGCTTACAGATACGCAGTATTTT	TRBV5-4	many	TRBJ2-3	TRBD1
CASSNRGQSEAFF	TGTGCCAGCAGCAACAGGGGACAAAGTGAAGCTTTCTTT	TRBV6-5	-	TRBJ1-1	TRBD1
CASIKSTERNQPQHF	TGTGCCAGCATAAAAAGTACAGAGCGCAATCAGCCCCAGCATTTT	TRBV2	once	TRBJ1-5	-
CASRASSRETQYF	TGTGCCAGCAGAGCGAGCTCAAGAGAGACCCAGTACTTC	TRBV7-9	once	TRBJ2-5	-
CATSRVGEGRVSTDTQYF	TGTGCCACCAGCAGAGTGGGAGAGGGGAGGGTGAGCACAGATACGCAGTATTTT	TRBV15	-	TRBJ2-3	TRBD2
CASSGGQGYLGETQYF	TGTGCCAGCAGTGGTGGGCAGGGCTATCTCGGAGAGACCCAGTACTTC	TRBV14	once	TRBJ2-5	-
CASSPPTPDTQYF	TGTGCCAGCTCACCTCCTACCCCAGATACGCAGTATTTT	TRBV18	-	TRBJ2-3	-
CASSSLGDSRTEAFF	TGTGCCAGCAGCTCCCTCGGGGACAGCCGCACTGAAGCTTTCTTT	TRBV7-9	-	TRBJ1-1	TRBD1
CASSQAQGREETQYF	TGCGCCAGCAGCCAAGCGCAAGGTCGGGAAGAGACCCAGTACTTC	TRBV4-1	-	TRBJ2-5	-
CASSSGLAPDTQYF	TGTGCCAGCAGCTCCGGACTAGCTCCGGATACGCAGTATTTT	TRBV7-2	-	TRBJ2-3	TRBD2
CASSYSAETGSPYEQYF	TGTGCCAGCAGTTACTCGGCGGAGACAGGGTCGCCCTACGAGCAGTACTTC	TRBV6-2/TRBV6-3	-	TRBJ2-7	TRBD1
CASSYDIRGGLEQFF	TGTGCCAGCAGTTACGACATACGCGGGGGGCTTGAGCAGTTCTTC	TRBV6-5	-	TRBJ2-1	TRBD2